The TCR beta chain described here comes from a study of T cells in localized non-small cell lung cancer. Points from the study as a whole: Only one tumor region went through sequencing, so heterogeneity may still be there.

Clones were read by immunoSEQ multiplex PCR, and TCRdb kept only the in-frame ones, dropping some. The profile covers about 26,000 clones, with approximately 85% appearing a single time and about 4% taken by the ten largest. Remarks on this clone: No antigen is known for it.

This CDR3 comprises 12 residues. Germline lookup yields CDR1 LGHNT and CDR2 FRNRAP. Trimming shortened V by 1 base and J by 6 bases, and 6 bases separated the two germline ends. The sample was peripheral blood, taken before any cancer treatment. This chain uses TRBV12-5 with TRBJ1-1; D unclear. This sequence was found in a woman aged 35-75 years with stage I lung adenocarcinoma. The CDR3 bases are TGTGCTAGTGGTTTGGGGAGCGCTGAAGCTTTCTTT. Protein sequence: CASGLGSAEAFF. Variable domain in full (rest from reference TRBV12-5 and TRBJ1-1): DARVTQTPRHKVTEMGQEVTMRCQPILGHNTVFWYRQTMMQGLELLAYFRNRAPLDDSGMPKDRFSAEMPDATLATLKIQPSEPRDSAVYFCASGLGSAEAFFGQGTRLTVV.